This TCR beta chain derives from a study of blood T cell repertoires in COVID-19. Study-level background: COVID-19 samples collected from the United States, Italy and Spain covered acute and convalescent phases. Sample material is recorded as cDNA or gDNA derived from T cells, B-cell-depleted T cells, or PBMCs.

Per the original data handling: Reference gene primer amplification yielded estimated nucleated cell counts. The protocol was immunoSEQ multiplex PCR, while the TCRdb copy is restricted to in-frame clones and leaves out a portion. The V and J calls and the clone size are those of that table, but D and trimming were determined from the DNA. In the table there are fewer than 350,000 clones, over 80% of which are singletons. V lost 8 bases to trimming and J lost 2 bases; unmatched junction nucleotides: 7. There are 13 residues in the CDR3. Germline CDR1 reads GTSNPN; CDR2 reads SVGIG (reference sequence). While infection was still active, Seattle patients were enrolled and then followed longitudinally.

The sequencing input was peripheral blood. The chain combines TRBV30 with TRBJ1-2; 8 bases align to TRBD1. This clonotype originated in a man aged 30 to 39 with COVID-19, enrolled during active disease. As DNA, the CDR3 is TGTGCCGCAGACAGGGGCTCGAACTATGGCTACACCTTC. Protein product: CAADRGSNYGYTF.